Many counts were recorded for the clone carrying this TCR beta chain. Healthy Caucasians alone served as donors. Each CDR3 protein gets one entry after TCRdb re-called the 5' RACE reads with MiXCR. The sample lists under 300,000 distinct CDR3 sequences, about 8.9% occurring once. This sample is drawn from a study of identical twins. The CDR3 has 14 amino acids. Trimming at V came to 5 bases and at J to 5 bases, leaving 6 bases not matched to a gene. Separately, the same data were catalogued under a study of yellow fever vaccine responses in identical twins.

This sequence was found in a woman between 18 and 29 years old in good health. The sequencing sample was made of CD8+ T cells sorted from blood. This chain connects TRBV12-3 or TRBV12-4 to TRBJ2-5, with 9 bases identical to TRBD2. The CDR3 spells CASSASGARETQYF. CDR3 sequence (DNA): TGTGCCAGCAGTGCTAGCGGGGCTCGGGAGACCCAGTACTTC.